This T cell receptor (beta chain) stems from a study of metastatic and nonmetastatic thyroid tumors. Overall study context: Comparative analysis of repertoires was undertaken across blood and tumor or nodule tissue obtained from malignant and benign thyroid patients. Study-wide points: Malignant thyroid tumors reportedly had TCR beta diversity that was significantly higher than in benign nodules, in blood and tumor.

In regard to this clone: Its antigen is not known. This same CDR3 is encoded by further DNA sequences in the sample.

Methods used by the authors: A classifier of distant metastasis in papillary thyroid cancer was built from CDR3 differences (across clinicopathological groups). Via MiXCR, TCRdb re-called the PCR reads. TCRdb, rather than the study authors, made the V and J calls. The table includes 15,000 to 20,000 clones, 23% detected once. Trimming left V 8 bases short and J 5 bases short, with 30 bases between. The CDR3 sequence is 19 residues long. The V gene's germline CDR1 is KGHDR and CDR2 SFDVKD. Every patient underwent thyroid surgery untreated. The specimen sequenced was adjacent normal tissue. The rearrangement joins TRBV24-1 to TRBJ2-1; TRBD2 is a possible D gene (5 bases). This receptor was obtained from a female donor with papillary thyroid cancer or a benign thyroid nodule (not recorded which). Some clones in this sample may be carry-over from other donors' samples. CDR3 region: CATTASAREGYAGDNEQFF. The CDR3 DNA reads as TGTGCCACCACCGCTTCGGCTCGTGAGGGCTACGCGGGTGACAATGAGCAGTTCTTC.